This TCR beta chain was retrieved from a study of T cells in localized non-small cell lung cancer. Findings and limits, study-wide: Uninvolved neighboring lung showed the greatest T cell clonality, exceeding tumor.

TCRdb keeps only in-frame clones here, not all; method: immunoSEQ multiplex PCR. The sample has approximately 11,000 clones; more than 70% are singletons. In the case of this clone: Its target is unknown.

The CDR3 runs to 15 residues. Germline CDR1 is MNHEY and CDR2 is SMNVEV (reference sequence). Trimming left V 4 bases short and J 3 bases short, with 12 bases between. The sequence came from a male donor at least 60 years old with stage I lung adenocarcinoma. The chain carries TRBV27 and TRBJ1-4, with a tentative D call TRBD1 (5 bases). The starting material was peripheral blood, obtained before any cancer treatment. The CDR3 loop is CASSSQGDPNEKLFF. In DNA, the CDR3 is TGTGCCAGCAGTTCCCAGGGAGACCCTAATGAAAAACTGTTTTTT.